This TCR beta chain comes out of a study of shared clonotypes between healthy human individuals. It was across several immunoSEQ plates that each subset's genomic DNA was evenly split. Here immunoSEQ multiplex PCR was the method, and the copy in TCRdb shows in-frame clones only, minus some. The sample includes 700,000 or so clones, about two thirds of them seen just once. This clone was counted only a few times. The antigen remains unidentified. Study conclusions and caveats: A handful of donors held about 5.1% of naive CD4 clonotypes in common. As a rule, naive subsets had a larger estimated richness than memory subsets.

The clonotype originates from a woman in her twenties or thirties in good health. The sequencing sample was made of memory CD4+ T cells sorted from blood. Subset: CD45RA-negative fraction.

The CDR3 coding sequence is TGTGCCAGCAGCAACCATTATTACGAGCAGTACTTC. Translation: CASSNHYYEQYF. This sequence joins TRBV7-9 and TRBJ2-7; no clear D. Looked up from germline, CDR1 is SEHNR and CDR2 is FQNEAQ (reference sequence). The V and J ends lost 5 bases and 4 bases respectively, with 9 bases between them. The CDR3 loop spans 12 amino acids.